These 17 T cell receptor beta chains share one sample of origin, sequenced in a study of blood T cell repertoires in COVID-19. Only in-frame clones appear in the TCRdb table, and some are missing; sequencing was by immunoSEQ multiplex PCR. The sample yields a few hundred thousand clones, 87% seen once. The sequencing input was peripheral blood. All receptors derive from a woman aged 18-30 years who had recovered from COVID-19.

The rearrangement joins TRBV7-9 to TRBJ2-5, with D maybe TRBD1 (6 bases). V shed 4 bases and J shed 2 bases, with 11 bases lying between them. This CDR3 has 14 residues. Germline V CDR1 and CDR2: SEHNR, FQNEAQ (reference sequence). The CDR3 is CASSSTGFQETQYF. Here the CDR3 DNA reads TGTGCCAGCAGCTCGACAGGTTTTCAAGAGACCCAGTACTTC.

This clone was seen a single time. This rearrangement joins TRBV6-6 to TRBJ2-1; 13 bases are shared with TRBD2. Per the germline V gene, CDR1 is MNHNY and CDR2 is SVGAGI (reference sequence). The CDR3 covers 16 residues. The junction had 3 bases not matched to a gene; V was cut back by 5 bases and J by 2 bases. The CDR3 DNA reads TGTGCCAGCAGTCAGGGACTAGCGGGAACCTACAATGAGCAGTTCTTC. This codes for CASSQGLAGTYNEQFF.

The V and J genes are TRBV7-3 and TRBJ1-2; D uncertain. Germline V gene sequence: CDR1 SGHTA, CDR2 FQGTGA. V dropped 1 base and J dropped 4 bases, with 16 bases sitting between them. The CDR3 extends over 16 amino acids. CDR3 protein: CASSLKIAERVYGYTF. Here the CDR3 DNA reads TGTGCCAGCAGCTTAAAGATAGCCGAGAGAGTCTATGGCTACACCTTC.

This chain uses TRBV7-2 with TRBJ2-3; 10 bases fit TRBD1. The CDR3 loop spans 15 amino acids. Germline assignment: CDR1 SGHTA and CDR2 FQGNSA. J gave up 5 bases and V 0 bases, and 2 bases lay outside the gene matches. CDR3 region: CASSLAGQGRDTQYF. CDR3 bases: TGTGCCAGCAGCTTAGCGGGACAGGGGAGAGATACGCAGTATTTT.

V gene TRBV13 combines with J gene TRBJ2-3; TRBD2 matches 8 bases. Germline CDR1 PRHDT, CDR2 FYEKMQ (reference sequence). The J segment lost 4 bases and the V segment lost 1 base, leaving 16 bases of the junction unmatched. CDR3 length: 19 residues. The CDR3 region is CASSLAIPSGQLFPDTQYF. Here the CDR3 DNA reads TGTGCCAGCAGCTTAGCCATCCCTAGCGGGCAGCTTTTTCCAGATACGCAGTATTTT.

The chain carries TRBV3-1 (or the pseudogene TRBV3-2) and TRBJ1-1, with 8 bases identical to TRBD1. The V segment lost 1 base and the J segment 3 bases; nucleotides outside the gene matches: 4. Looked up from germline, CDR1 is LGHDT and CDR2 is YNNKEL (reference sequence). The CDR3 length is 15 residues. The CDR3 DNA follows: TGTGCCAGCAGCCAAGGCAGGGGGCTTTACACTGAAGCTTTCTTT. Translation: CASSQGRGLYTEAFF.

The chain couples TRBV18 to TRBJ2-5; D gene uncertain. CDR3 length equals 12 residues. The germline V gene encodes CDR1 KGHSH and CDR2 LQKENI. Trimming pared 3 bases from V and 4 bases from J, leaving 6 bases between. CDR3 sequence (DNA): TGTGCCAGCTCACCCAACGGAGAGACCCAGTACTTC. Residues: CASSPNGETQYF.

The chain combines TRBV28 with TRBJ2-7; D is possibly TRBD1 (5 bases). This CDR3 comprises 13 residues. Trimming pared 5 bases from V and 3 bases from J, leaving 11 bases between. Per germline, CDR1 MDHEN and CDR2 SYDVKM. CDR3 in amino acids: CASSPATVYEQYF. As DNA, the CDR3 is TGTGCCAGCAGTCCCGCGACAGTCTACGAGCAGTACTTC.

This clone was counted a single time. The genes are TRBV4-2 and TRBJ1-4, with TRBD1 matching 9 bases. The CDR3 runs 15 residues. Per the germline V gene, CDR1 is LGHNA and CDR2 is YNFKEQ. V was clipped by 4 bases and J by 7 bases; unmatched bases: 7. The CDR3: CASSRPGQGGEKLFF. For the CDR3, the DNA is TGTGCCAGCAGCCGACCGGGACAGGGAGGTGAAAAACTGTTTTTT.

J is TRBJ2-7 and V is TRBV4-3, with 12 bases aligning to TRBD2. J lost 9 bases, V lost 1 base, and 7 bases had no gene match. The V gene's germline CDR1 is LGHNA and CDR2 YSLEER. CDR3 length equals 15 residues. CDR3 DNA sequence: TGCGCCAGCAGCCAAGGACTAGCGGGAGCCGTCCGGCAGTACTTC. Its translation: CASSQGLAGAVRQYF.

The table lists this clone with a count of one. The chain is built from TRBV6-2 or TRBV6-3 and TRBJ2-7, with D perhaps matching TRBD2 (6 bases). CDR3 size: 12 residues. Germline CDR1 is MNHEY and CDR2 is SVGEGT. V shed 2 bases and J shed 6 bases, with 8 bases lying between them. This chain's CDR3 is CASSYRELEQYF. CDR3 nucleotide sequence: TGTGCCAGCAGTTACCGGGAGCTCGAGCAGTACTTC.

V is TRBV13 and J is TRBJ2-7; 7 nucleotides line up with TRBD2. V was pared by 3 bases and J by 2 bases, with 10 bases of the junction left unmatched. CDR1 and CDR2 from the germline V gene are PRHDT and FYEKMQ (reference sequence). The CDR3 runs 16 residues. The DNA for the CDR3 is TGTGCCAGCAGCTTGCAGCTAGCGGAGCCCCCCTACGAGCAGTACTTC. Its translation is CASSLQLAEPPYEQYF.

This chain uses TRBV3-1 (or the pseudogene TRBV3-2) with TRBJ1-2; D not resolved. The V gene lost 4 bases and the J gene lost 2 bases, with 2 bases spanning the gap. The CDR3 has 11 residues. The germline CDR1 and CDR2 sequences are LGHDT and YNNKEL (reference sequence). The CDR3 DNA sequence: TGTGCCAGCAGCCTAAACTATGGCTACACCTTC. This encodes CASSLNYGYTF.

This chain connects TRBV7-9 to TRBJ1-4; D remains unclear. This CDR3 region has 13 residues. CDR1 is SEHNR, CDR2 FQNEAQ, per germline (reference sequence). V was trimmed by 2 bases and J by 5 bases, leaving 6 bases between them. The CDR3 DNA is TGTGCCAGCAGCTTATCAGGAAATGAAAAACTGTTTTTT. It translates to CASSLSGNEKLFF.

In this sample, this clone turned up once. CDR3: CASSVGPGRGNYEQYF. The CDR3 DNA reads TGTGCCAGCAGCGTAGGACCGGGCAGGGGGAACTACGAGCAGTACTTC. The chain carries TRBV9 and TRBJ2-7; TRBD1 matches 7 bases. The CDR3 loop spans 16 amino acids. CDR1 SGDLS and CDR2 YYNGEE come from the germline V gene. With V trimmed by 0 bases and J by 3 bases, 9 bases remained unmatched.

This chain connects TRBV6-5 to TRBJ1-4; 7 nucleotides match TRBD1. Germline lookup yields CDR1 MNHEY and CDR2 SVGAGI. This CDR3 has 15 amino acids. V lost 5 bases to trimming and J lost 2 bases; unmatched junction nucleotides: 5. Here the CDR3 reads CASSTRQGTNEKLFF. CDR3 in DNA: TGTGCCAGCAGTACCCGACAGGGCACTAATGAAAAACTGTTTTTT.

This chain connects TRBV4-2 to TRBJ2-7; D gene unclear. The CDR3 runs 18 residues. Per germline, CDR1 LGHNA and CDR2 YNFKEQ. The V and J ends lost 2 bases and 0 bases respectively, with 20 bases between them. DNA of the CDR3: TGTGCCAGCAGCCAATTAGGTGTCATGGCGCGGAGCTCCTACGAGCAGTACTTC. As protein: CASSQLGVMARSSYEQYF.